These 14 T cell receptor beta chains were all obtained from the same sample, sequenced in a study of molecular identifiers for immune sequencing clone quantification (dated by TCRdb to between 2017 and 2018). The library relied on PCR. The reads were generated on an Illumina HiSeq 4000. TCRdb reworked the public reads: Q25 trimming with fastp, MiXCR clone assembly, productive beta chains retained. Rows with a matching CDR3 protein are joined into one entry that keeps the most common DNA and genes. The sample table shows some 650,000 distinct CDR3 sequences, and 20% are seen once. The ten largest clones add up to about 0.9% of the sample. The material sequenced was naive CD8+ T cells from blood, with Jurkat cell RNA spiked in. The cell subset or site label corresponds to: FACS-sorted CD8+CD4-CCR7+CD45RA+ naive T cells. The receptors here all came from a human donor in good health. Some libraries in this study had Jurkat cell RNA spiked in.

This clonotype has at least ten counts. V usage is TRBV6-4 and J usage is TRBJ2-3; the match to TRBD1 covers 8 bases. The CDR3 sequence is 17 residues long. Germline V gene lookup returns CDR1 MRHNA and CDR2 SNTAGT. With 8 bases clipped from V and 0 bases from J, the junction kept 13 bases outside the gene matches. This chain's CDR3 is CASDAGQAGISTDTQYF. DNA of the CDR3: TGTGCCAGCGACGCGGGACAGGCTGGGATTAGCACAGATACGCAGTATTTT.

In regard to this clonotype: The CDR3 end shows no conserved phenylalanine or tryptophan, and so a read error is likely. The V call is TRBV13, the J call TRBJ2-3; TRBD2 aligns across 12 bases. With V trimmed by 2 bases and J by 1 base, 1 base remained unmatched. Germline lookup yields CDR1 PRHDT and CDR2 FYEKMQ (reference sequence). The CDR3 sequence is 16 residues long. CDR3 nucleotide sequence: TGTGCCAGCAGCTTACTAGCGGGGGGGGGCACAGATACGCAGTATCTT. It yields the protein CASSLLAGGGTDTQYL.

The J gene is TRBJ2-7, the V gene TRBV7-6; 12 bases map to TRBD2. Germline CDR1 reads SGHVS; CDR2 reads FNYEAQ. The junction had 12 bases not matched to a gene; V was cut back by 2 bases and J by 4 bases. The CDR3 consists of 18 residues. The CDR3 sequence: CASSLLAGGSGITYEQYF. DNA for the CDR3: TGTGCCAGCAGCTTACTAGCGGGAGGGTCCGGAATCACTTACGAGCAGTACTTC.

This clonotype came up a few times. V gene TRBV11-2 combines with J gene TRBJ2-1; D gene unclear. The CDR3 consists of 12 residues. Germline V gene sequence: CDR1 SGHAT, CDR2 FQNNGV. Between the trimmed V and J ends, which lost 5 bases and 7 bases, there was a span of 9 bases. CDR3 region: CASSSLVNEQFF. CDR3 nucleotides: TGTGCCAGCAGCAGTCTAGTGAATGAGCAGTTCTTC.

With respect to this clonotype: The conserved phenylalanine or tryptophan normally closing the CDR3 is absent here, so this likely arose from a read error. The rearrangement joins TRBV12-5 to TRBJ1-2; weak D call: TRBD1 (5 bases). There are 13 residues in the CDR3. Trimming stripped 3 bases from V and 3 bases from J, with 8 bases between. Germline lookup yields CDR1 LGHNT and CDR2 FRNRAP. CDR3 sequence: CASGFGADYGYTL. For the CDR3, the DNA is TGTGCTAGTGGTTTCGGGGCAGACTATGGCTACACCCTC.

Many counts were recorded for this clonotype. The genes are TRBV7-9 and TRBJ1-1; 7 bases map to TRBD1. The CDR3 has 11 amino acids. V lost 6 bases and J lost 8; bases outside the gene matches: 3. Germline CDR1 reads SEHNR; CDR2 reads FQNEAQ (reference sequence). The DNA of the CDR3 is TGTGCCAGCAGGGGGGGACAGGAAGCTTTCTTT. This gives the protein CASRGGQEAFF.

This clonotype was observed many times. V gene TRBV20-1 combines with J gene TRBJ2-5; the D call may be TRBD1 or TRBD2 (5 bases each). Germline CDR1 DFQATT, CDR2 SNEGSKA (reference sequence). V was shortened by 0 bases and J by 4 bases, with 12 bases between the two germline ends. There are 14 residues in the CDR3. The CDR3 DNA reads as TGCAGTGCTAGAGAAGGGACCCCGGGAGAGACCCAGTACTTC. Residues: CSAREGTPGETQYF.

This clonotype was counted at least ten times. Written as DNA, the CDR3 is TGTGCCAGCAGTTTACTGGACAGCCAAGAGACCCAGTACTTC. It translates to CASSLLDSQETQYF. J is TRBJ2-5 and V is TRBV27, with a possible D match to TRBD1 (6 bases). The CDR3 sequence is 14 residues long. V lost 2 bases, J lost 1 base, and 8 bases lay in between. CDR1 MNHEY and CDR2 SMNVEV come from the germline V gene (reference sequence).

This rearrangement joins TRBV19 to TRBJ2-3, with TRBD2 identical over 12 bases. CDR3 size: 17 residues. The junction had 7 bases not matched to a gene; V was cut back by 4 bases and J by 2 bases. Per germline, CDR1 LNHDA and CDR2 SQIVND (reference sequence). CDR3 DNA sequence: TGTGCCAGTAGTACCTCGACTAGCGGGAGAACCACAGATACGCAGTATTTT. Translated: CASSTSTSGRTTDTQYF.

This clonotype was found many times. V usage is TRBV3-1 and J usage is TRBJ1-1; D remains unclear. The CDR3 spans 15 residues. Germline CDR1 and CDR2: LGHDT and YNNKEL (reference sequence). Trimming cost V 0 bases and J 2 bases, with 10 bases left between them. The CDR3 protein is CASSQERPANTEAFF. The CDR3 DNA reads TGTGCCAGCAGCCAAGAACGTCCGGCTAACACTGAAGCTTTCTTT.

The chain recombines TRBV20-1 with TRBJ2-1; D might be TRBD1 (5 bases). The germline V gene encodes CDR1 DFQATT and CDR2 SNEGSKA (reference sequence). The CDR3 has 15 residues. Trimming removed 0 bases at V and 0 bases at J, with 9 bases between. CDR3 coding DNA: TGCAGTGCTAGAGACAAGGGGAACTCCTACAATGAGCAGTTCTTC. It codes for CSARDKGNSYNEQFF.

This clonotype was observed at least ten times. The DNA for the CDR3 is TGTGCCGGGGCTAGACAGGGGTACTCCTATAATTCACCCCTCCACTTT. Residues: CAGARQGYSYNSPLHF. V is TRBV28 and J is TRBJ1-6; 8 positions agree with TRBD1. V gave up 11 bases and J gave up 0 bases; unmatched junction bases: 9. CDR1 MDHEN and CDR2 SYDVKM come from the germline V gene. The CDR3 has 16 residues.

The chain combines TRBV7-9 with TRBJ2-6, with a tentative D call TRBD1 (5 bases). Trimming left V 5 bases short and J 10 bases short, with 18 bases between. The CDR3 extends over 15 amino acids. The germline V gene has CDR1 SEHNR and CDR2 FQNEAQ (reference sequence). The CDR3 reads CASSLRGAPLNVLTF. The CDR3 bases are TGTGCCAGCAGCCTTAGGGGTGCCCCCTTGAACGTCCTGACTTTC.

This clonotype has just a few counts. The J gene is TRBJ2-1, the V gene TRBV15; D uncertain. CDR1 is LNHNV and CDR2 is YYDKDF in the germline V gene (reference sequence). The CDR3 spans 14 residues. V was pared by 1 base and J by 8 bases, with 12 bases between. Here the CDR3 reads CATSRGAGVDEQFF. DNA for the CDR3: TGTGCCACCAGCAGAGGGGCAGGAGTCGATGAGCAGTTCTTC.